These T cell receptor beta chains were read from a single sample in a study of vaccination and CD4 T cells after COVID-19. No antigen has been identified for these receptors. TCRdb processed the PCR reads anew with MiXCR; each CDR3 protein has one entry. The sample yields some 7,600 distinct CDR3 sequences, roughly 29% seen once. What was sequenced was CD4+ T cells from blood, cultured in vitro. The origin of the receptors is a human donor in good health. CDR3s include the opening cysteine and the closing phenylalanine or tryptophan. The D gene is left open where the match is weak. Size is stated for part of the rows, as once, few or many counts, or as a class when the clone is expanded.

cdr3_aa	cdr3_nt	v_call	j_call	clone_size	d_call
CASGLGRPTGELFF	TGTGCCAGCGGTTTGGGGAGACCCACCGGGGAGCTGTTTTTT	TRBV7-3	TRBJ2-2	NA	NA
CSAIDRTYGNQPQHF	TGCAGTGCTATTGACAGGACGTATGGCAATCAGCCCCAGCATTTT	TRBV20-1	TRBJ1-5	NA	NA
CASRSSSLARSSRGTGELFF	TGTGCCAGCAGATCCTCAAGTCTAGCGCGGAGTTCCAGGGGGACCGGGGAGCTGTTTTTT	TRBV6-5	TRBJ2-2	NA	NA
CASTLRRAGNTEAFF	TGTGCCAGCACCCTTCGGAGGGCTGGGAACACTGAAGCTTTCTTT	TRBV6-2/TRBV6-3	TRBJ1-1	once	NA
CASSWDGSSYEQYF	TGCGCCAGCAGCTGGGACGGAAGCTCCTACGAGCAGTACTTC	TRBV5-1	TRBJ2-7	NA	NA
CASKGTSGRTGGELFF	TGTGCCAGTAAGGGGACTAGCGGGAGGACGGGCGGGGAGCTGTTTTTT	TRBV19	TRBJ2-2	NA	TRBD2
CASSDRAVGTGELFF	TGTGCCAGCAGTGACAGGGCAGTAGGGACCGGGGAGCTGTTTTTT	TRBV25-1	TRBJ2-2	few	NA
CASSLTGATNREQYGYTF	TGTGCCAGCAGCTTAACAGGGGCGACCAACAGGGAGCAATATGGCTACACCTTC	TRBV7-3	TRBJ1-2	few	NA
CASSYSGRYREAGYGYTF	TGTGCCAGCAGTTACTCGGGCCGTTACAGGGAAGCCGGCTATGGCTACACCTTC	TRBV6-5	TRBJ1-2	NA	NA
CASSLGRDRGRWGYTF	TGTGCCAGCAGCTTAGGCCGGGACAGGGGGCGTTGGGGCTACACCTTC	TRBV7-2	TRBJ1-2	NA	TRBD1
CASSERSPRGYTF	TGTGCCAGCAGTGAACGGTCGCCTAGGGGCTACACCTTC	TRBV2	TRBJ1-2	few	NA
CASSPRGGREETQYF	TGTGCCAGCAGCCCCCGAGGCGGTAGGGAAGAGACCCAGTACTTC	TRBV7-9	TRBJ2-5	medium-sized	NA
CAISEAGLAGLDTQYF	TGTGCCATCAGTGAGGCTGGGCTAGCGGGGTTAGATACGCAGTATTTT	TRBV10-3	TRBJ2-3	few	TRBD2
CASATEGEQYF	TGTGCCAGCGCCACGGAGGGCGAGCAGTACTTC	TRBV28	TRBJ2-7	NA	NA
CSAPVRGLVGEQYF	TGCAGTGCCCCGGTGAGGGGGCTCGTGGGCGAGCAGTACTTC	TRBV20-1	TRBJ2-7	NA	TRBD1
CASSLIATGELFF	TGTGCCAGCAGCTTAATTGCGACCGGGGAGCTGTTTTTT	TRBV7-8	TRBJ2-2	few	NA
CARRGRAGPYEQYF	TGTGCCAGAAGAGGGAGGGCGGGGCCCTACGAGCAGTACTTC	TRBV21-1	TRBJ2-7	NA	NA
CASRGPGQGVYEQYF	TGTGCCAGCAGAGGACCGGGACAGGGAGTCTACGAGCAGTACTTC	TRBV28	TRBJ2-7	once	TRBD1
CASSSGTSEVQYF	TGTGCCAGCAGCTCCGGGACTAGCGAGGTGCAGTACTTC	TRBV6-1	TRBJ2-7	few	TRBD2
CASSVGMAGETQYF	TGTGCCAGCAGCGTAGGGATGGCTGGCGAGACCCAGTACTTC	TRBV9	TRBJ2-5	NA	NA
CASSLNSGVGQYF	TGTGCCAGCAGCTTAAATTCGGGGGTCGGGCAGTACTTC	TRBV7-9	TRBJ2-7	few	NA
CASSPTQQGIGANVLTF	TGTGCCAGCAGTCCCACACAGCAGGGTATAGGGGCCAACGTCCTGACTTTC	TRBV28	TRBJ2-6	NA	NA
CASRRVGGRTEAFF	TGTGCCAGCAGGAGGGTAGGGGGTCGGACTGAAGCTTTCTTT	TRBV2	TRBJ1-1	few	NA
CASSSNLGGGIHSPLHF	TGTGCCAGCAGTTCTAATCTAGGGGGCGGAATCCATTCACCCCTCCACTTT	TRBV28	TRBJ1-6	few	TRBD1
CASSRQGPYNEQFF	TGTGCCAGCAGTCGACAGGGGCCCTACAATGAGCAGTTCTTC	TRBV6-1	TRBJ2-1	NA	TRBD1
CASSQDQLAGNIQYF	TGTGCCAGCAGCCAAGATCAACTAGCGGGAAACATTCAGTACTTC	TRBV4-2	TRBJ2-4	once	TRBD2
CSAERSGAYEQYF	TGCAGTGCCGAGAGGTCAGGGGCCTACGAGCAGTACTTC	TRBV20-1	TRBJ2-7	NA	NA
CASSQLGWGPTDTQYF	TGTGCCAGCAGTCAACTAGGGTGGGGACCCACAGATACGCAGTATTTT	TRBV6-2/TRBV6-3	TRBJ2-3	NA	NA
CASRARGSPGTEAFF	TGTGCCAGTAGGGCTAGGGGTTCTCCAGGGACTGAAGCTTTCTTT	TRBV19	TRBJ1-1	few	NA
CASSRIAVNTGELFF	TGTGCCAGCAGCCGCATAGCTGTGAACACCGGGGAGCTGTTTTTT	TRBV6-2/TRBV6-3	TRBJ2-2	few	NA
CASSKTRGLQTYNEQFF	TGTGCCAGCAGCAAAACTAGGGGGCTACAGACCTACAATGAGCAGTTCTTC	TRBV11-1	TRBJ2-1	NA	TRBD1
CASSWRVGPLYEQYF	TGTGCCAGCAGCTGGAGGGTAGGACCCCTCTACGAGCAGTACTTC	TRBV5-6	TRBJ2-7	few	NA
CASSLPHLGGYYNEQFF	TGTGCCAGCAGTTTACCCCACCTAGGCGGGTATTACAATGAGCAGTTCTTC	TRBV28	TRBJ2-1	NA	NA
CASRSGNTIYF	TGTGCCAGCAGATCAGGAAACACCATATATTTT	TRBV28	TRBJ1-3	NA	NA
CASSTRDRSSYEQYF	TGTGCCAGCAGTACTCGGGACAGGTCCTCCTACGAGCAGTACTTC	TRBV6-5	TRBJ2-7	NA	TRBD1
CASSQLGTASSYGYTF	TGCGCCAGCAGCCAACTCGGGACAGCCTCTTCCTATGGCTACACCTTC	TRBV4-3	TRBJ1-2	once	TRBD1
CASSPDRLGGYTF	TGTGCCAGCAGCCCAGACAGGCTAGGAGGCTACACCTTC	TRBV7-2	TRBJ1-2	few	NA
CSVEWGNHLEGYTF	TGCAGCGTTGAATGGGGGAACCATCTAGAGGGCTACACCTTC	TRBV29-1	TRBJ1-2	NA	NA
CASSLEEGNSNQPQHF	TGTGCCAGCAGCTTGGAGGAGGGGAATAGCAATCAGCCCCAGCATTTT	TRBV7-8	TRBJ1-5	few	NA
CSAGTKSYEQYF	TGCAGTGCCGGGACAAAATCCTACGAGCAGTACTTC	TRBV20-1	TRBJ2-7	NA	NA
CASSLIRTGELFF	TGTGCCAGCAGCTTGATACGAACCGGGGAGCTGTTTTTT	TRBV11-2	TRBJ2-2	NA	NA
CATSRVGSGSVTDTQYF	TGTGCCACCAGCAGAGTTGGTAGCGGGAGTGTCACAGATACGCAGTATTTT	TRBV15	TRBJ2-3	NA	TRBD2
CASSTGVRNSPLHF	TGTGCCAGCAGCACCGGGGTTAGGAATTCACCCCTCCACTTT	TRBV7-6	TRBJ1-6	NA	NA
CASSGTSGRETQYF	TGTGCCAGTTCCGGGACTAGCGGGAGGGAGACCCAGTACTTC	TRBV19	TRBJ2-5	few	TRBD2
CASRGSGYGYTF	TGTGCCAGCAGGGGTTCGGGCTATGGCTACACCTTC	TRBV27	TRBJ1-2	medium-sized	NA
CSAKAGQETQYF	TGCAGTGCCAAGGCGGGGCAAGAGACCCAGTACTTC	TRBV20-1	TRBJ2-5	NA	NA
CASSPNRANVLTF	TGTGCCAGCAGCCCCAACCGGGCCAACGTCCTGACTTTC	TRBV7-2	TRBJ2-6	NA	NA
CASSPGTSGGETQYF	TGTGCCAGCAGCCCCGGGACTAGCGGTGGGGAGACCCAGTACTTC	TRBV5-4	TRBJ2-5	few	TRBD2
CASSATGGSGNTIYF	TGTGCCAGTAGTGCGACAGGGGGGTCTGGAAACACCATATATTTT	TRBV19	TRBJ1-3	few	TRBD1
CASSELSAFNQPQHF	TGTGCCAGCAGTGAATTGTCAGCCTTCAATCAGCCCCAGCATTTT	TRBV6-1	TRBJ1-5	few	NA
CASSWYGLTQYF	TGTGCCAGCAGCTGGTACGGCCTGACCCAGTACTTC	TRBV5-5	TRBJ2-5	NA	NA
CAITGDQETQYF	TGTGCCATCACAGGGGACCAAGAGACCCAGTACTTC	TRBV6-1	TRBJ2-5	NA	TRBD1
CANSDGSTDTQYF	TGTGCCAACAGCGACGGAAGCACAGATACGCAGTATTTT	TRBV11-3	TRBJ2-3	once	NA